A selection of T cell receptor beta chains follows, all from one sample in a study of blood T cell repertoires in COVID-19. This table comes from immunoSEQ multiplex PCR, and its TCRdb copy is limited to in-frame clones, with some not included. The repertoire holds about 150,000 clones, with approximately 84% as singletons. Sequenced material: peripheral blood. The receptors here all came from a woman over 75 with acute or convalescent COVID-19. Each CDR3 is given with its conserved first and last residue. D genes are given only for firm matches. A clone size is listed for some rows: how often the clone was seen (once, few, many), or a class if it is expanded.

>TRBJ1-5|NA|NA|TRBV18
TGTGCCAGCTCACCGTCCCTGGGACCAGGGGGCAATCAGCCCCAGCATTTT
CASSPSLGPGGNQPQHF
>TRBJ1-2|NA|NA|TRBV3-1/TRBV3-2
TGTGCCAGCAGCCGACAGATAGGGGGCTACACCTTC
CASSRQIGGYTF
>TRBJ2-3|NA|TRBD2|TRBV13
TGTGCCAGCAGCTTAGGCTTCGCGGGGGGGACCACAGATACGCAGTATTTT
CASSLGFAGGTTDTQYF
>TRBJ2-2|few|TRBD2|TRBV4-2
TGTGCCAGCAGCCAGGGACTAGCGGGGGCCTACACCGGGGAGCTGTTTTTT
CASSQGLAGAYTGELFF
>TRBJ2-3|once|TRBD2|TRBV6-6
TGTGCCAGCAGTTTAGCGGGAATGAGCACAGATACGCAGTATTTT
CASSLAGMSTDTQYF
>TRBJ1-2|few|TRBD1|TRBV6-4
TGTGCCAGCACGGAGACAGGGGATGGCTACACCTTC
CASTETGDGYTF
>TRBJ1-2|NA|NA|TRBV6-5
TGTGCCAGCCAAGACGTCCGGGGGGCAGCCTATGGCTACACCTTC
CASQDVRGAAYGYTF
>TRBJ1-2|NA|NA|TRBV21-1
TGTGCCAGCAGCAAAGACCGGTGTTACGGCTATGGCTACACCTTC
CASSKDRCYGYGYTF
>TRBJ2-7|NA|NA|TRBV4-1
TGCGCCAGCAGCCAATTAGGGACTGTCTACGAGCAGTACTTC
CASSQLGTVYEQYF
>TRBJ1-2|NA|TRBD1|TRBV7-8
TGTGCCAGCAGCGGCCGGGACAGGGGGCTTGCTAACTATGGCTACACCTTC
CASSGRDRGLANYGYTF
>TRBJ2-7|NA|TRBD1|TRBV28
TGTGCCAGCAGACAGGGACAGAGTAGGAACGAGCAGTACTTC
CASRQGQSRNEQYF
>TRBJ2-7|NA|NA|TRBV6-5
TGTGCCAGCACCAACGGGGGGCCCCCCTACGAGCAGTACTTC
CASTNGGPPYEQYF